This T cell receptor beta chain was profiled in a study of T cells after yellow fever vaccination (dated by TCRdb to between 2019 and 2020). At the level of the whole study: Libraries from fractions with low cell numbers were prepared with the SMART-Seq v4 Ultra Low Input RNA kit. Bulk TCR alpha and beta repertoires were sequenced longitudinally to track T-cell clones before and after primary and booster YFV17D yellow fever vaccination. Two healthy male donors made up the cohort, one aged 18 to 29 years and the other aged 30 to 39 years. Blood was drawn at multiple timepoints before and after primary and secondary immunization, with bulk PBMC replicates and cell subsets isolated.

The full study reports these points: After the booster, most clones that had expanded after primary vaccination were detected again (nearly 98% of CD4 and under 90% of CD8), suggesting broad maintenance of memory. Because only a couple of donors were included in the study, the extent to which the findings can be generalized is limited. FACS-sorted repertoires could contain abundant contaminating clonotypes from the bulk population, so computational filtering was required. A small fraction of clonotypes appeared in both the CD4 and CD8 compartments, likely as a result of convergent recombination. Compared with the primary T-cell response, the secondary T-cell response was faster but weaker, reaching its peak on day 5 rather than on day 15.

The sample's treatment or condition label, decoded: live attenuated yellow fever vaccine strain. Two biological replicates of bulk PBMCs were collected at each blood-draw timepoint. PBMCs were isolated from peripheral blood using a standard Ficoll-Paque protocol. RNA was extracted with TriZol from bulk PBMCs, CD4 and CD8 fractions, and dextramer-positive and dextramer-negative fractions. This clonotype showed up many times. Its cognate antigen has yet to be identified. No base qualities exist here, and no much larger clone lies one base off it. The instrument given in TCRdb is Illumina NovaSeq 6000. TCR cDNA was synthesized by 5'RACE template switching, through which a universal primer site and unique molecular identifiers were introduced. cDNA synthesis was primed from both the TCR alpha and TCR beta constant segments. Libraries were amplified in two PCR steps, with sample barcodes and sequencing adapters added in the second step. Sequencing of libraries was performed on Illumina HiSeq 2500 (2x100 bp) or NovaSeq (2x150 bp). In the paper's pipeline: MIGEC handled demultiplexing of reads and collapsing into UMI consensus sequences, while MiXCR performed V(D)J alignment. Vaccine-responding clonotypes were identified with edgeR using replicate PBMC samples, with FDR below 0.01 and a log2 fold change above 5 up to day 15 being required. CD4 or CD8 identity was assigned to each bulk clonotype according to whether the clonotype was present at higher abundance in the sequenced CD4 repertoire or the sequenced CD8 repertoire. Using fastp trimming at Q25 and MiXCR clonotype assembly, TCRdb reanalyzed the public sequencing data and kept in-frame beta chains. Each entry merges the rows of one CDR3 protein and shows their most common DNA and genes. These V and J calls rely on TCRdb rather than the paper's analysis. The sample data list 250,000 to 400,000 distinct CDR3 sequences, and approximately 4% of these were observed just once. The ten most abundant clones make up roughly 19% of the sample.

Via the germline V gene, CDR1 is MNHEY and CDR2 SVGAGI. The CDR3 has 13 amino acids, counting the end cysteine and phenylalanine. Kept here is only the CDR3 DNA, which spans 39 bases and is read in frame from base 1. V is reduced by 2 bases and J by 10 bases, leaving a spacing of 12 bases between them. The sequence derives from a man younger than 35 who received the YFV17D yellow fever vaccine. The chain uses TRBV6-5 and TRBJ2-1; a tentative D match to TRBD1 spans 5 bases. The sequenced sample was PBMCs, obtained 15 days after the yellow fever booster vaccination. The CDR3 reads CASSYPDSGEQFF. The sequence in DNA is TGTGCCAGCAGTTACCCCGACAGTGGGGAGCAGTTCTTC.